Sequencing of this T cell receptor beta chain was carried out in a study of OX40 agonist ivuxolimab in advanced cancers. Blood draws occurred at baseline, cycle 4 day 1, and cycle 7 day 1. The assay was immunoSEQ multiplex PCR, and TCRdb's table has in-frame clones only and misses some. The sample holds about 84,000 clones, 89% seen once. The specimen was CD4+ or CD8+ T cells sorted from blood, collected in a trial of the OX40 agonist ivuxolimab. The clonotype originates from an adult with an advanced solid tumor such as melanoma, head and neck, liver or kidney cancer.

DNA for the CDR3: TGTGCCAGCAGTTTAGGACTAGTGACGGCACCCTACGAGCAGTACTTC. It specifies CASSLGLVTAPYEQYF. The V call is TRBV27, the J call TRBJ2-7; 7 positions match TRBD2. From germline, CDR1 is MNHEY and CDR2 SMNVEV (reference sequence). The CDR3 covers 16 residues. J lost 2 bases, V lost 2 bases, and 9 bases had no gene match.